This is a list of T cell receptor beta chains from one sample in a study of T cell responses to AZD1222 COVID-19 vaccine. Sequencing used immunoSEQ multiplex PCR; TCRdb keeps in-frame clones, though not all of them. The sample shows 85,000 to 130,000 clones, around nine tenths of them seen only once. The specimen comprised peripheral blood, sampled on day 0 of AZD1222 vaccination. Receptor source: an adult in good health. Each CDR3 is given with its conserved first and last residue. Each record gives: clone size, D gene, J gene, V gene, CDR3 protein, CDR3 DNA. A D gene is named only where the DNA matches it firmly. Only some rows state a clone size, as once, few, many or a class for expanded clones.

>NA|NA|TRBJ2-7|TRBV7-8
CASSLARTAYEQYF
TGTGCCAGCAGCTTAGCTCGGACAGCCTACGAGCAGTACTTC
>NA|NA|TRBJ2-3|TRBV5-1
CASSLGGGPSTDTQYF
TGCGCCAGCAGCTTGGGAGGAGGGCCCTCCACAGATACGCAGTATTTT
>NA|NA|TRBJ2-7|TRBV23-1
CASMGSPSPGVSYEQYF
TGCGCCAGCATGGGGTCCCCTTCCCCGGGGGTTTCCTACGAGCAGTACTTC
>NA|TRBD1|TRBJ1-3|TRBV6-6
CATLDRANSGNTIYF
TGTGCCACTTTGGACAGGGCGAACTCTGGAAACACCATATATTTT
>NA|NA|TRBJ2-7|TRBV19
CASSSDYNYEQYF
TGTGCCAGTAGTAGCGACTATAACTACGAGCAGTACTTC
>NA|NA|TRBJ2-7|TRBV6-5
CAVSGAYEQYF
TGTGCCGTCTCAGGGGCCTACGAGCAGTACTTC
>NA|NA|TRBJ2-2|TRBV3-1/TRBV3-2
CASSQGKGTPNTGELFF
TGTGCCAGCAGCCAAGGAAAGGGGACACCTAACACCGGGGAGCTGTTTTTT
>NA|TRBD2|TRBJ2-7|TRBV6-5
CASRLRGGRDEQYF
TGTGCCAGCAGACTCCGGGGGGGCCGGGACGAGCAGTACTTC
>NA|NA|TRBJ1-5|TRBV19
CASSIGWGRGNQPQHF
TGTGCCAGTAGTATAGGGTGGGGCAGGGGCAATCAGCCCCAGCATTTT
>once|NA|TRBJ2-1|TRBV7-2
CASSFSGGGQIYNEQFF
TGTGCCAGCAGCTTTAGTGGGGGGGGACAGATCTACAATGAGCAGTTCTTC
>NA|TRBD1|TRBJ2-3|TRBV5-1
CASSFGGRGTDTQYF
TGCGCCAGCAGCTTTGGCGGCAGGGGGACAGATACGCAGTATTTT
>NA|TRBD2|TRBJ2-2|TRBV18
CASSPGRGEHTGELFF
TGTGCCAGCTCACCAGGACGGGGGGAACACACCGGGGAGCTGTTTTTT
>NA|NA|TRBJ2-5|TRBV18
CASSPPGAGETQYF
TGTGCCAGCTCACCTCCCGGGGCGGGCGAGACCCAGTACTTC
>NA|NA|TRBJ1-6|TRBV13
CASSLTAGRGLGYNSPLHF
TGTGCCAGCAGCTTAACAGCCGGGCGCGGGCTAGGATATAATTCACCCCTCCACTTT
>NA|TRBD2|TRBJ2-2|TRBV7-2
CASSLVPLLAGGNTGELFF
TGTGCCAGCAGCTTAGTCCCACTACTAGCGGGGGGGAACACCGGGGAGCTGTTTTTT
>NA|TRBD2|TRBJ2-3|TRBV7-8
CAASQGGVGTDTQYF
TGTGCGGCGAGTCAGGGAGGGGTGGGCACAGATACGCAGTATTTT
>NA|NA|TRBJ2-2|TRBV7-9
CASSLRTGTPKNTGELFF
TGTGCCAGCAGCTTAAGGACCGGGACACCTAAGAACACCGGGGAGCTGTTTTTT
>NA|NA|TRBJ1-4|TRBV15
CATSRDRQPNEKLFF
TGTGCCACCAGCAGAGATCGACAGCCTAATGAAAAACTGTTTTTT
>NA|TRBD1|TRBJ1-4|TRBV6-5
CASTSGQGGEKLFF
TGTGCCAGCACCTCGGGACAGGGAGGTGAAAAACTGTTTTTT
>NA|TRBD1|TRBJ1-6|TRBV27
CASSPPDRVGSPLHF
TGTGCCAGCAGTCCCCCGGACAGGGTTGGCTCACCCCTCCACTTT
>NA|NA|TRBJ1-5|TRBV4-1
CASSRVGGNQPQHF
TGCGCCAGCAGCCGCGTGGGGGGGAATCAGCCCCAGCATTTT
>NA|NA|TRBJ2-1|TRBV7-9
CASPNAGSSYNEQFF
TGTGCCAGCCCCAACGCAGGGAGCTCCTACAATGAGCAGTTCTTC
>NA|NA|TRBJ1-5|TRBV28
CASSPRGQPQHF
TGTGCCAGCAGCCCCAGGGGTCAGCCCCAGCATTTT
>NA|NA|TRBJ1-2|TRBV5-1
CASSLGGRDYGYTF
TGCGCCAGCAGCTTGGGTGGCAGGGACTATGGCTACACCTTC
>few|NA|TRBJ2-7|TRBV7-9
CASSPKGPYEQYF
TGTGCCAGCAGCCCCAAGGGCCCCTACGAGCAGTACTTC
>NA|TRBD1|TRBJ2-3|TRBV5-4
CASSARQGRQNTQYF
TGTGCCAGCAGCGCCAGACAGGGACGACAGAATACGCAGTATTTT
>NA|NA|TRBJ1-5|TRBV19
CASSAPRGAYLGNQPQHF
TGTGCCAGTAGTGCCCCCCGGGGGGCCTATCTAGGCAATCAGCCCCAGCATTTT
>NA|NA|TRBJ2-3|TRBV3-1/TRBV3-2
CASSQQRGDTQYF
TGTGCCAGCAGCCAACAGCGCGGGGATACGCAGTATTTT
>NA|NA|TRBJ1-1|TRBV3-1/TRBV3-2
CASSQGLLAYNEAFF
TGTGCCAGCAGCCAAGGTCTCCTTGCGTACAATGAAGCTTTCTTT
>NA|NA|TRBJ1-5|TRBV19
CASSTDRRGNQPQHF
TGTGCCAGTTCAACAGACAGGCGGGGCAATCAGCCCCAGCATTTT
>NA|NA|TRBJ1-2|TRBV5-4
CASSQDSLYGYTF
TGTGCCAGCAGCCAAGACAGTCTCTATGGCTACACCTTC
>NA|NA|TRBJ1-2|TRBV21-1
CASRHKNGGARSMDGYTF
TGTGCCAGCCGCCACAAAAATGGGGGCGCCAGATCTATGGACGGCTACACCTTC
>NA|NA|TRBJ1-1|TRBV6-2/TRBV6-3
CASSRRREGNTEAFF
TGTGCCAGCAGTCGACGCAGGGAAGGGAACACTGAAGCTTTCTTT
>NA|NA|TRBJ1-3|TRBV3-1/TRBV3-2
CASSQFYSGNTIYF
TGTGCCAGCAGCCAATTTTACTCTGGAAACACCATATATTTT
>NA|TRBD1|TRBJ1-5|TRBV6-2/TRBV6-3
CASSSGTGGSNQPQHF
TGTGCCAGCAGTTCTGGGACAGGGGGAAGCAATCAGCCCCAGCATTTT
>NA|NA|TRBJ2-6|TRBV5-1
CASSFMGGGPGANVLTF
TGCGCCAGCAGCTTTATGGGCGGAGGTCCTGGGGCCAACGTCCTGACTTTC
>NA|TRBD2|TRBJ2-1|TRBV6-5
CASSFTGTIYNEQFF
TGTGCCAGCAGCTTTACCGGGACTATTTACAATGAGCAGTTCTTC
>NA|NA|TRBJ1-5|TRBV27
CASSFLGSTEGNQPQHF
TGTGCCAGCAGTTTCCTGGGGAGCACAGAGGGGAATCAGCCCCAGCATTTT
>NA|TRBD2|TRBJ2-1|TRBV29-1
CSVSSGGTSYNEQFF
TGCAGCGTTTCTAGCGGGGGCACCTCCTACAATGAGCAGTTCTTC
>once|NA|TRBJ1-1|TRBV24-1
CATSGGSRDTEAFF
TGTGCCACCAGTGGGGGATCCCGAGACACTGAAGCTTTCTTT
>NA|NA|TRBJ2-5|TRBV5-1
CASSLELALQTQYF
TGCGCCAGCAGCTTGGAACTAGCACTACAAACCCAGTACTTC
>NA|TRBD1|TRBJ1-5|TRBV4-2
CASSQKTGNSNQPQHF
TGTGCCAGCAGCCAGAAGACAGGGAATAGCAATCAGCCCCAGCATTTT
>NA|NA|TRBJ2-1|TRBV10-3
CAITGVIYNEQFF
TGTGCCATCACGGGGGTGATTTACAATGAGCAGTTCTTC
>NA|NA|TRBJ1-3|TRBV4-3
CASSQGRPSGNTIYF
TGCGCCAGCAGCCAAGGTAGGCCCTCTGGAAACACCATATATTTT
>NA|NA|TRBJ2-2|TRBV7-6
CASSLILSTGELFF
TGTGCCAGCAGCTTGATCCTGTCCACCGGGGAGCTGTTTTTT
>NA|NA|TRBJ1-1|TRBV3-1/TRBV3-2
CASRTPGVAGVFF
TGTGCCAGCAGGACTCCAGGGGTCGCGGGTGTTTTCTTT
>NA|NA|TRBJ1-1|TRBV5-1
CASSSESRDGNTEAFF
TGCGCCAGCAGCTCTGAATCCAGGGACGGGAACACTGAAGCTTTCTTT
>NA|TRBD1|TRBJ2-2|TRBV7-2
CASSWGTGSNTGELFF
TGTGCCAGCAGCTGGGGGACAGGGTCGAACACCGGGGAGCTGTTTTTT
>NA|TRBD2|TRBJ2-7|TRBV7-9
CASSLTQRGNEQYF
TGTGCCAGCAGCCTCACCCAGCGGGGTAACGAGCAGTACTTC
>once|NA|TRBJ1-4|TRBV7-2
CASSPTGLNEKLFF
TGTGCCAGCAGCCCTACCGGGCTCAACGAAAAACTGTTTTTT
>NA|TRBD1|TRBJ2-2|TRBV2
CASSRGTDTGVTGELFF
TGTGCCAGCAGTAGAGGGACAGACACAGGGGTTACCGGGGAGCTGTTTTTT
>NA|TRBD1|TRBJ1-2|TRBV28
CASSYHPTGGAGYTF
TGTGCCAGCAGTTACCACCCTACAGGGGGCGCTGGCTACACCTTC
>NA|NA|TRBJ2-3|TRBV5-4
CASSVDSSTLDTQYF
TGTGCCAGCTCCGTCGACAGCTCCACTTTGGATACGCAGTATTTT